Listed here are 16 T cell receptor beta chains from one sample, sequenced in a study of type 1 and type 2 diabetes patients. The PCR template was genomic DNA. Multiplex PCR with 30 forward and 13 reverse primers amplified the TCR beta CDR3. TCRdb recomputed calls from the multiplex PCR reads with MiXCR, one row per CDR3 protein. Among 270,000 or so distinct CDR3 sequences listed, 45% to 60% were seen once. Sequencing was performed on peripheral blood mononuclear cells (PBMCs). All receptors derive from a young man with type 2 diabetes.

This clonotype showed up many times. V usage is TRBV10-2 and J usage is TRBJ1-2, with a tentative D call TRBD1 (6 bases). CDR3 length: 11 residues. The germline CDR1 and CDR2 sequences are WSHSY and SAAADI. Trimming cost V 2 bases and J 8 bases, with 6 bases left between them. CDR3 sequence reads: CASSETGGYTF. The CDR3 bases are TGCGCCAGCAGTGAGACAGGGGGCTACACCTTC.

The V and J genes are TRBV27 and TRBJ2-1; the D is unclear. This CDR3 has 15 residues. V was pared by 6 bases and J by 0 bases, with 12 bases between. The germline V gene has CDR1 MNHEY and CDR2 SMNVEV (reference sequence). The CDR3 loop is CASSTRRSSYNEQFF. CDR3 nucleotides: TGTGCCAGCAGCACACGGCGGAGCTCCTACAATGAGCAGTTCTTC.

This sequence joins TRBV19 and TRBJ1-2, with TRBD1 matching over 7 bases. The CDR3 length is 13 residues. V lost 7 bases, J lost 7 bases, and 9 bases stayed unmatched. The germline V gene encodes CDR1 LNHDA and CDR2 SQIVND (reference sequence). Here the CDR3 reads CASTERQGRGYTF. The CDR3 bases are TGTGCCAGTACCGAAAGACAGGGTCGTGGCTACACCTTC. Full variable domain (outside the CDR3, taken from reference TRBV19 and TRBJ1-2): DGGITQSPKYLFRKEGQNVTLSCEQNLNHDAMYWYRQDPGQGLRLIYYSQIVNDFQKGDIAEGYSVSREKKESFPLTVTSAQKNPTAFYLCASTERQGRGYTFGSGTRLTVV.

The V gene is TRBV2, the J gene TRBJ1-6; D is ambiguous. Germline CDR1 reads SNHLY; CDR2 reads FYNNEI. The V end was cut by 4 bases, the J end by 0 bases, with 16 bases between. This CDR3 is 18 amino acids long. The CDR3 DNA is TGTGCCAGCAGTGGGGCGTTCAATCCGAGCTCCTATAATTCACCCCTCCACTTT. This encodes CASSGAFNPSSYNSPLHF.

This clonotype was picked up a small number of times. V is TRBV29-1 and J is TRBJ1-4, with a weak D call TRBD1 (5 bases). CDR1 and CDR2 from the germline V gene are SQVTM and ANQGSEA. The ends were cut back, 3 bases at V and 4 bases at J, with 12 bases in the middle. This CDR3 has 14 amino acids. DNA for the CDR3: TGCAGCGTTGAGGGGTCAGGGAGTAATGAAAAACTGTTTTTT. It encodes CSVEGSGSNEKLFF.

The chain employs TRBV7-2 and TRBJ2-7, with 13 bases matching TRBD2. V was pared by 4 bases and J by 7 bases, with 13 bases of the junction left unmatched. The CDR3 is 17 amino acids. Germline-derived CDR1 and CDR2 are SGHTA and FQGNSA. The CDR3 coding sequence is TGTGCCAGCAGCTCAACCCGGGGACTAGCGGGATTCACTGAGCAGTACTTC. Translation: CASSSTRGLAGFTEQYF.

This chain joins TRBV19 and TRBJ1-5, with TRBD1 as a possible D gene (6 bases). This CDR3 contains 15 residues. Trimming stripped 4 bases from V and 7 bases from J, with 17 bases between. The V gene's germline CDR1 is LNHDA and CDR2 SQIVND (reference sequence). The CDR3 loop is CASSRDIGVRQPQHF. In DNA form, the CDR3 reads TGTGCCAGTAGTAGGGACATAGGAGTACGGCAGCCCCAGCATTTT.

The chain carries TRBV28 and TRBJ2-3; D is possibly TRBD1 or TRBD2 (6 bases each). Deletions cut 3 bases from V and 1 base from J, with 14 bases between. The CDR3 runs 16 residues. CDR1 MDHEN and CDR2 SYDVKM come from the germline V gene. CDR3 coding DNA: TGTGCCAGCAGTTTTTCCGGGGGCGACCGCACAGATACGCAGTATTTT. Translating it yields CASSFSGGDRTDTQYF.

A few counts support this clonotype. CDR3: CASSLDRGFGTQYF. The CDR3 nucleotides read TGTGCCAGCAGCTTAGATCGGGGTTTCGGGACCCAGTACTTC. The chain employs TRBV7-2 and TRBJ2-5, with D perhaps matching TRBD2 (5 bases). This CDR3 is built from 14 residues. The V gene lost 1 base and the J gene lost 7 bases, with 13 bases spanning the gap. Germline V gives CDR1 SGHTA, CDR2 FQGNSA.

Comment on this clonotype: Compared with germline, one end of the junction differs, possibly owing to a read error. The chain links TRBV25-1 to TRBJ2-7; unclear D gene. Per the germline V gene, CDR1 is MGHDK and CDR2 is SYGVNS. CDR3 length: 15 residues. The CDR3 loop reads CATSDSLGHTYEQYF. The CDR3 nucleotides read TGTGCCACCAGTGATAGTTTGGGCCACACCTACGAGCAGTACTTC.

The rearrangement joins TRBV15 to TRBJ1-4; a possible D gene is TRBD1 (5 bases). The germline V gene encodes CDR1 LNHNV and CDR2 YYDKDF (reference sequence). CDR3 length: 14 residues. Trimming pared 5 bases from V and 8 bases from J, leaving 15 bases between. The CDR3 spells CATSWVLRGEKLFF. The CDR3 region has the DNA TGTGCCACCAGCTGGGTCCTCCGGGGGGAAAAACTGTTTTTT.

This clonotype was seen more than once but under ten times. The genes are TRBV19 and TRBJ1-1, with D unclear. V was clipped by 3 bases and J by 5 bases, with 16 bases between them. Germline V gene data show CDR1 as LNHDA and CDR2 as SQIVND (reference sequence). This CDR3 has 15 amino acids. The CDR3 region is CASSISGPKGTEAFF. CDR3 nucleotide sequence: TGTGCCAGTAGTATTTCGGGCCCGAAGGGAACTGAAGCTTTCTTT.

This clonotype has a handful of counts. V and J are TRBV19 and TRBJ2-4, with TRBD2 as a possible D gene (7 bases). Trimming took off 6 bases at V and 6 bases at J, with 15 bases between the two ends. The CDR3 contains 14 residues. Germline CDR1 reads LNHDA; CDR2 reads SQIVND (reference sequence). The CDR3 spells CASSGRGGGNIQYF. The CDR3 DNA follows: TGTGCCAGTAGCGGACGGGGAGGGGGAAACATTCAGTACTTC.

This clonotype was found a few times. J is TRBJ1-5 and V is TRBV28; D is possibly TRBD1 (5 bases). Trimming removed 6 bases from V and 7 bases from J, with 22 bases in between. Germline loops: CDR1 MDHEN, CDR2 SYDVKM. CDR3 size: 16 residues. CDR3 coding DNA: TGTGCCAGCAGCCTCGCGCGCGTGGGTAGGGACCAGCCCCAGCATTTT. Translated, it gives CASSLARVGRDQPQHF.

The chain carries TRBV27 and TRBJ2-7; no reliable D call. Trimming removed 5 bases from V and 0 bases from J, with 8 bases in between. Germline loops: CDR1 MNHEY, CDR2 SMNVEV (reference sequence). The CDR3 spans 13 residues. The CDR3 region is CASSKKSSYEQYF. Written as DNA, the CDR3 is TGTGCCAGCAGTAAGAAAAGCTCCTACGAGCAGTACTTC.

This clonotype was detected once. The rearrangement joins TRBV28 to TRBJ2-1; weak D call: TRBD2 (5 bases). The germline CDR1 and CDR2 sequences are MDHEN and SYDVKM. Trimming took 4 bases from V and 2 from J, leaving 9 bases between them. The CDR3 is made up of 14 amino acids. The CDR3 loop is CASSWSGAYNEQFF. The CDR3, as DNA: TGTGCCAGCAGTTGGAGCGGCGCCTACAATGAGCAGTTCTTC. Complete variable domain (other parts from reference TRBV28 and TRBJ2-1): DVKVTQSSRYLVKRTGEKVFLECVQDMDHENMFWYRQDPGLGLRLIYFSYDVKMKEKGDIPEGYSVSREKKERFSLILESASTNQTSMYLCASSWSGAYNEQFFGPGTRLTVL.